The 8 T cell receptor beta chains presented below share a single source sample, sequenced in a study of persistence of HIV-infected CD4 T cells. The libraries were made with immunoSEQ version 4 in survey mode. Libraries were prepared by immunoSEQ multiplex PCR; TCRdb keeps only in-frame clonotypes and omits some of them. Of about 37,000 clones in the sample, 75% to 90% were seen once. What these receptors recognize is not known. Cells were stimulated with CMV-infected fibroblast lysates at around 9.1 ug/mL. Memory cells lacking CD40L and CD69 with high CD45RO were sorted. Sequencing was performed on CD4+ T cells sorted from PBMCs after 18-hour stimulation, taken from a patient who received antiretroviral therapy. These receptors all come from an adult man with HIV who was CMV-seropositive.

The gene calls are TRBV10-1 and TRBJ2-7, with TRBD1 matching over 7 bases. CDR1 WNHNN and CDR2 SYGVQD come from the germline V gene (reference sequence). The CDR3 length is 14 residues. The ends lost 6 bases at V and 3 bases at J; junction bases unmatched: 8. This CDR3 reads CASSPGTARYEQYF. CDR3 nucleotide sequence: TGCGCCAGCAGCCCCGGGACAGCCCGCTACGAGCAGTACTTC.

This clone is judged medium-sized. The V gene is TRBV19, the J gene TRBJ2-2; 12 bases are shared with TRBD2. Germline CDR1 is LNHDA and CDR2 is SQIVND (reference sequence). V was pared by 5 bases and J by 9 bases, with 16 bases of the junction left unmatched. The CDR3 contains 18 residues. CDR3 DNA sequence: TGTGCCAGTAGTTTGCACACGTCTAGCGGGGGGGCTAGTAGGGAGCTGTTTTTT. Amino acids: CASSLHTSSGGASRELFF.

By share, this clone counts as medium-sized (0.01 to 0.1%). V is TRBV20-1 and J is TRBJ2-7; 10 positions match TRBD1. Germline V gene lookup returns CDR1 DFQATT and CDR2 SNEGSKA (reference sequence). The junction had 13 bases not matched to a gene; V was cut back by 3 bases and J by 2 bases. This CDR3 comprises 17 residues. CDR3 in DNA: TGCAGTGCTAGTAGGGTCCCGCCGGGACAGGGGCCCTACGAGCAGTACTTC. This sequence encodes CSASRVPPGQGPYEQYF.

The V call is TRBV6-5, the J call TRBJ1-1; tentative D call: TRBD1 (6 bases). CDR1 and CDR2 from the germline V gene are MNHEY and SVGAGI. This CDR3 contains 14 residues. V lost 4 bases and J 1 base, leaving 10 bases between the germline ends. The CDR3 sequence is CASSWAGQNTEAFF. CDR3 sequence (DNA): TGTGCCAGCAGTTGGGCGGGACAGAACACTGAAGCTTTCTTT.

This chain joins TRBV6-5 and TRBJ2-7; 8 bases map to TRBD1. V was pared by 6 bases and J by 9 bases, with 10 bases of the junction left unmatched. From germline, CDR1 is MNHEY and CDR2 SVGAGI. The CDR3 covers 13 residues. The CDR3 sequence: CASSFGQGLGQYF. For the CDR3, the DNA is TGTGCCAGCAGCTTCGGACAGGGCCTGGGGCAGTACTTC.

The V call is TRBV4-2, the J call TRBJ1-2, with 11 bases matching TRBD1. This CDR3 contains 15 residues. Losses at the gene ends were 0 bases for V and 8 bases for J; bases not matched to a gene: 5. Looked up from germline, CDR1 is LGHNA and CDR2 is YNFKEQ. CDR3 sequence reads: CASSQDGQGAWGYTF. DNA of the CDR3: TGTGCCAGCAGCCAAGACGGACAGGGGGCGTGGGGCTACACCTTC.

The chain employs TRBV5-4 and TRBJ1-2, with 8 nucleotides matching TRBD1. J gave up 4 bases and V 0 bases, and 2 bases lay outside the gene matches. The length of the CDR3 is 14 residues. The V gene's germline CDR1 is SGHNT and CDR2 YYREEE (reference sequence). The CDR3 sequence: CASSLGQGSYGYTF. The CDR3 coding sequence is TGTGCCAGCAGCTTGGGACAGGGGAGCTATGGCTACACCTTC.

The V call is TRBV5-1, the J call TRBJ1-1; D is undetermined. The germline gives CDR1 SGHRS, CDR2 YFSETQ. Trimming pared 0 bases from V and 4 bases from J, leaving 16 bases between. The CDR3 is made up of 16 amino acids. In nucleotides, the CDR3 is TGCGCCAGCAGCTTGGAGGTCGTGCGGGAGGGCACTGAAGCTTTCTTT. Protein: CASSLEVVREGTEAFF.